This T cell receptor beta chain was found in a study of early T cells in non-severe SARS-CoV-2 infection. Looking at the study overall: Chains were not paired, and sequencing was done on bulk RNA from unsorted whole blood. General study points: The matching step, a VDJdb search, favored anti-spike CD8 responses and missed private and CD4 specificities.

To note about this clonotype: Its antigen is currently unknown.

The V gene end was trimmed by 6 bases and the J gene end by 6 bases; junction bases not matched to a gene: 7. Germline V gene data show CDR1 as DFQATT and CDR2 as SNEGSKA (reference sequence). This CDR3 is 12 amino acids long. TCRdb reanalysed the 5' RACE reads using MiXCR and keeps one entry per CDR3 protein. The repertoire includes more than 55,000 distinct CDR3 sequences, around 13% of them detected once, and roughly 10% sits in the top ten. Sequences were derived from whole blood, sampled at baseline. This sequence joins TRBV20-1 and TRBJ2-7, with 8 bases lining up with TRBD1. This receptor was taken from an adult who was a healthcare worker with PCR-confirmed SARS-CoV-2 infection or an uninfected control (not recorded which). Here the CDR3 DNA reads TGCAGTGCCACGGACAGGGTGAGCGAGCAGTACTTC. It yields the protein CSATDRVSEQYF.